The clone carrying this T cell receptor (beta chain) appeared once. The V gene's germline CDR1 is SGDLS and CDR2 YYNGEE. The CDR3 sequence is 15 residues long. The ends were cut back, 0 bases at V and 0 bases at J, with 10 bases in the middle. An input of about 0.5 to 1 ug of RNA was subjected to reverse transcription using random hexamers. With immunoSEQ multiplex PCR, TCR beta CDR3 was amplified across 54 Vbeta and 13 Jbeta. TCRdb used MiXCR to reprocess the immunoSEQ multiplex PCR reads, holding one entry per CDR3 protein. The data contain about 84,000 distinct CDR3 sequences, 85% to 95% of them seen just once; the ten biggest clones take up roughly 0.3%. This sample is part of a study of CD8 T cells in Susac syndrome. Sequencing targeted TCR beta in blood CD8+ and CD4+ T cells. Negative isolation was used for CD8+ and CD4+ T cells, and FACS enrichment was applied to TEMRA cells.

Sequencing was performed on CD8+ T cells from PBMCs. This clonotype was obtained from a human donor in good health. The rearrangement links TRBV9 to TRBJ2-7; D is possibly TRBD1 (5 bases). CDR3 nucleotide sequence: TGTGCCAGCAGCGTAGCTTCACAGGCCTCCTACGAGCAGTACTTC. Amino acids: CASSVASQASYEQYF.